This T cell receptor beta chain was documented in a study of T cells after posttransplantation cyclophosphamide. Study-level results: Later post-transplant blood repertoires were often dominated by donor CD8+ memory clones. Recipient CMV seropositivity and CMV reactivation strongly tracked TRB clonality. Blood and skin or GI T cell repertoires showed limited TRB overlap.

TCRdb's copy holds only in-frame clones and misses some; the assay was immunoSEQ multiplex PCR. The data contain some 5,900 clones, approximately 1.8% of them singletons. The V and J ends lost 4 bases and 5 bases, in that order; junction bases with no gene match: 6. The CDR3 has 15 amino acids. The germline CDR1 and CDR2 sequences are MNHEY and SVGAGI. This clone was picked up a small number of times. Its matching antigen is unknown. Treatment was busulfan-fludarabine conditioning, a marrow graft, and cyclophosphamide on days +3 and +4. Sequencing used PBMCs, obtained 242 days after a stem cell transplant with posttransplant cyclophosphamide. The receptor was isolated from a male patient aged 30 to 39 who received an allogeneic stem cell transplant from a related donor, was CMV-positive, and had no GVHD. The T cells may come from the graft donor. The chain links TRBV6-5 to TRBJ1-2; 11 nucleotides agree with TRBD1. The CDR3 spells CASSSPRDRGYGYTF. The CDR3 DNA is TGTGCCAGCAGTTCGCCACGGGACAGGGGGTATGGCTACACCTTC.